The text below deals with one TCR beta chain. Antigen specificity is unknown. This sample was taken from a study of shared clonotypes between healthy human individuals. Overall study: The cohort had a couple of women and a few men, ages 18 to 49. Overall study findings and caveats: Compared with memory subsets, naive subsets generally had larger estimated richness.

Germline V gene data show CDR1 as KGHSH and CDR2 as LQKENI. The CDR3 is 17 residues long. V gave up 0 bases and J gave up 4 bases, with 19 bases separating them. Sequenced by immunoSEQ multiplex PCR; TCRdb stores in-frame clones only, minus some. The sample contains 2 million to 2.5 million clones, 80% to 95% of which appear only once. The source material was naive CD4+ T cells from PBMCs. Subset given: CD45RA+ positively selected. The source is a man aged 18-30 years in good health. Some clones in this sample may be carry-over from other donors' samples. The chain recombines TRBV18 with TRBJ2-7; perhaps TRBD1 as D (5 bases). The CDR3 here is CASSPPDQAGLRYEQYF. The CDR3 region has the DNA TGTGCCAGCTCACCACCCGACCAAGCAGGGTTGAGATACGAGCAGTACTTC.